The present T cell receptor (beta chain) was sequenced within a study of blood T cell repertoires in COVID-19. Whole-study context: Sources were T cells, B-cell-depleted T cells, or PBMCs; the material itself was cDNA or gDNA.

Before they entered the study, exposed participants had met a COVID-19 case within 2 weeks. Assay: immunoSEQ multiplex PCR; the TCRdb copy retains only in-frame clones and omits some. The sample records 300,000 to 400,000 clones, 85% being singletons. The sample consisted of PBMCs or T cells enriched from blood (not recorded which). This TCR was recovered from a young woman who had been exposed to COVID-19.

The CDR3 loop is CASSGQGLWEETQYF. CDR3 nucleotides: TGTGCCAGCAGTGGACAGGGGTTGTGGGAAGAGACCCAGTACTTC. This sequence joins TRBV2 and TRBJ2-5, with 8 bases matching TRBD1. Germline trimming cut 4 bases from V and 3 bases from J; bases unmatched to any gene: 7. The CDR3 runs to 15 residues. Germline CDR1 SNHLY, CDR2 FYNNEI.